These T cell receptor beta chains were read from a single sample in a study of blood T cell repertoires in COVID-19. Here immunoSEQ multiplex PCR was the method, and the copy in TCRdb shows in-frame clones only, minus some. The table records approximately 150,000 clones, 75% to 90% of them present only once. Sequenced material: peripheral blood. The receptor set was obtained from a man between 50 and 59 years old who had recovered from COVID-19. The CDR3 runs from the conserved cysteine through the conserved F or W. The D gene is left open where the match is weak. Only some rows state a clone size, as once, few, many or a class for expanded clones.

abundance	v_gene	d_gene	j_gene	CDR3aa	CDR3nt
NA	TRBV6-2/TRBV6-3	NA	TRBJ1-2	CASSYEGGSLYGGYTF	TGTGCCAGCAGTTACGAGGGAGGGTCTCTCTACGGTGGCTACACCTTC
NA	TRBV7-9	TRBD2	TRBJ2-7	CASSIGTSGDYEQYF	TGTGCCAGCAGCATCGGGACTAGCGGGGACTACGAGCAGTACTTC
NA	TRBV5-1	TRBD2	TRBJ2-3	CASSEPLAGGHQAQYF	TGCGCCAGCAGCGAGCCACTAGCGGGGGGGCATCAAGCGCAGTATTTT
NA	TRBV5-5	NA	TRBJ2-3	CASSLGGDVVTDTQYF	TGTGCCAGCAGCTTAGGCGGGGACGTAGTCACAGATACGCAGTATTTT
NA	TRBV11-2	NA	TRBJ1-2	CASSPSTGSGYGYTF	TGTGCCAGCAGCCCATCGACAGGTTCGGGTTATGGCTACACCTTC
NA	TRBV12-3/TRBV12-4	NA	TRBJ1-2	CASSYVGYGYTF	TGTGCCAGCAGTTATGTCGGCTATGGCTACACCTTC
NA	TRBV11-3	NA	TRBJ1-1	CASSRNTEAFF	TGTGCCAGCAGCCGGAACACTGAAGCTTTCTTT
NA	TRBV18	NA	TRBJ1-1	CASSPSKRENTEAFF	TGTGCCAGCTCACCATCTAAGAGAGAGAACACTGAAGCTTTCTTT
few	TRBV5-1	NA	TRBJ2-3	CASSLSTSGTDTQYF	TGCGCCAGCAGCTTATCTACCTCGGGCACAGATACGCAGTATTTT
NA	TRBV5-4	NA	TRBJ1-2	CASSLRSTGDRGYTF	TGTGCCAGCAGCTTGAGGTCTACGGGGGATCGAGGCTACACCTTC
NA	TRBV12-3/TRBV12-4	NA	TRBJ2-1	CASSSSGVGQFF	TGTGCCAGCAGTTCCTCCGGGGTAGGGCAGTTCTTC
NA	TRBV5-5	TRBD2	TRBJ2-7	CASSLAGGPYEQYF	TGTGCCAGCAGCTTGGCGGGGGGGCCGTACGAGCAGTACTTC
NA	TRBV4-3	NA	TRBJ1-2	CASSHLTETYGYTF	TGCGCCAGCAGCCATCTGACAGAAACCTATGGCTACACCTTC
NA	TRBV12-5	NA	TRBJ2-5	CASGLTLFGTQYF	TGTGCTAGTGGTTTGACTCTCTTCGGGACCCAGTACTTC
NA	TRBV7-9	NA	TRBJ2-7	CASSLVRNYAEQYF	TGTGCCAGCAGCTTAGTCCGTAACTACGCGGAGCAGTACTTC
few	TRBV2	NA	TRBJ2-5	CASSERSGRETQYF	TGTGCCAGCAGTGAAAGGTCGGGTCGAGAGACCCAGTACTTC
NA	TRBV15	TRBD1	TRBJ2-5	CATSRAGGGETQYF	TGTGCCACCAGCAGAGCAGGGGGCGGGGAGACCCAGTACTTC
once	TRBV7-9	NA	TRBJ2-5	CASSSMEGVKEEETQYF	TGTGCCAGCAGCTCCATGGAAGGAGTCAAGGAAGAAGAGACCCAGTACTTC
NA	TRBV5-6	TRBD1	TRBJ1-2	CASSRRQGDYGYTF	TGTGCCAGCAGCAGACGACAGGGGGACTATGGCTACACCTTC
NA	TRBV27	TRBD1	TRBJ1-1	CASRPDRVNTEAFF	TGTGCCAGCAGACCGGACAGGGTGAACACTGAAGCTTTCTTT
NA	TRBV7-2	NA	TRBJ1-3	CASKFGRNTIYF	TGTGCCAGCAAGTTCGGTAGAAACACCATATATTTT
NA	TRBV2	NA	TRBJ2-5	CASSQYLDPAGETQYF	TGTGCCAGCAGCCAATACCTCGACCCGGCAGGGGAGACCCAGTACTTC
NA	TRBV4-3	NA	TRBJ2-6	CASSQVWRNSGANVLTF	TGCGCCAGCAGCCAAGTGTGGCGGAACTCTGGGGCCAACGTCCTGACTTTC
NA	TRBV6-5	NA	TRBJ1-5	CASTFLGAFNQPQHF	TGTGCCAGCACCTTTCTGGGGGCTTTCAATCAGCCCCAGCATTTT
NA	TRBV11-3	NA	TRBJ1-1	CASSLVPGNTEAFF	TGTGCCAGCAGCTTAGTGCCAGGGAACACTGAAGCTTTCTTT
few	TRBV7-2	TRBD2	TRBJ2-3	CASSFSSGGVDTQYF	TGTGCCAGCAGCTTTTCTAGCGGGGGGGTAGATACGCAGTATTTT
few	TRBV9	TRBD1	TRBJ1-6	CASSVTSRTGANSPLHF	TGTGCCAGCAGCGTAACCTCGAGGACAGGGGCTAATTCACCCCTCCACTTT
NA	TRBV13	NA	TRBJ2-3	CASSLGSNRLTDTQYF	TGTGCCAGCAGCTTAGGGTCGAACCGGTTGACAGATACGCAGTATTTT
NA	TRBV11-2	NA	TRBJ2-3	CASSPHWTAPFSDTQYF	TGTGCCAGCAGCCCCCATTGGACAGCTCCTTTTTCAGATACGCAGTATTTT
NA	TRBV11-3	NA	TRBJ2-7	CASSLDRGPGVYEQYF	TGTGCCAGCAGCTTAGATAGAGGCCCCGGGGTCTACGAGCAGTACTTC
NA	TRBV23-1	NA	TRBJ2-1	CASSRETENNEQFF	TGCGCCAGCAGCCGAGAGACAGAAAACAATGAGCAGTTCTTC
NA	TRBV2	NA	TRBJ1-1	CASSQGGPEAFF	TGTGCCAGCAGTCAGGGTGGTCCCGAAGCTTTCTTT
NA	TRBV19	NA	TRBJ2-7	CASSRQSGDKYEQYF	TGTGCCAGTAGTAGACAAAGCGGGGACAAATACGAGCAGTACTTC
NA	TRBV9	TRBD1	TRBJ1-1	CASSADPGTGSTEAFF	TGTGCCAGCAGCGCCGACCCCGGGACAGGGAGCACTGAAGCTTTCTTT
once	TRBV13	TRBD1	TRBJ2-1	CASSLGQGANEQFF	TGTGCCAGCAGCTTAGGCCAGGGGGCGAATGAGCAGTTCTTC
few	TRBV29-1	NA	TRBJ1-1	CSAGQKNTEAFF	TGCAGCGCCGGACAGAAGAACACTGAAGCTTTCTTT
NA	TRBV6-5	TRBD1	TRBJ1-1	CASSPGQGTEAFF	TGTGCCAGCAGCCCCGGACAGGGCACTGAAGCTTTCTTT
NA	TRBV19	TRBD1	TRBJ1-6	CASSVQGADNSPLHF	TGTGCCAGTAGTGTACAGGGGGCGGATAATTCACCCCTCCACTTT
NA	TRBV2	NA	TRBJ1-2	CASKNRVGYGYTF	TGTGCCAGCAAGAACAGGGTAGGCTATGGCTACACCTTC
NA	TRBV27	TRBD2	TRBJ2-7	CASSFSSGGGIEQYF	TGTGCCAGCAGTTTCTCTAGCGGGGGGGGAATCGAGCAGTACTTC
NA	TRBV6-2/TRBV6-3	NA	TRBJ1-5	CASSLQVDTAQPQHF	TGTGCCAGCAGCCTACAGGTGGACACCGCCCAGCCCCAGCATTTT
NA	TRBV19	NA	TRBJ2-7	CASSSQASYEQYF	TGTGCCAGTAGTTCCCAGGCGTCCTACGAGCAGTACTTC
NA	TRBV5-4	TRBD1	TRBJ2-2	CASRVQGPGELFF	TGTGCCAGCAGGGTACAGGGGCCCGGGGAGCTGTTTTTT
NA	TRBV7-2	TRBD2	TRBJ2-2	CASSLDLITSGAGLFF	TGTGCCAGCAGCTTAGACCTCATCACTAGCGGGGCCGGGCTGTTTTTT
few	TRBV12-3/TRBV12-4	TRBD1	TRBJ1-2	CASSDRGLGYTF	TGTGCCAGCAGCGACAGGGGGCTGGGCTACACCTTC
once	TRBV6-1	TRBD1	TRBJ1-4	CASSEGTGGGEKLFF	TGTGCCAGCAGTGAGGGGACAGGGGGAGGGGAAAAACTGTTTTTT
few	TRBV2	TRBD1	TRBJ2-1	CASKGGGNEQFF	TGTGCCAGCAAAGGGGGCGGGAATGAGCAGTTCTTC
NA	TRBV19	NA	TRBJ1-1	CATMGPQNTEAFF	TGTGCCACCATGGGGCCCCAAAACACTGAAGCTTTCTTT
NA	TRBV2	NA	TRBJ2-1	CASSDQTFGVEEQFF	TGTGCCAGCAGTGATCAAACATTCGGAGTCGAAGAGCAGTTCTTC
NA	TRBV5-1	NA	TRBJ1-3	CASSLAGTGNTIYF	TGCGCCAGCAGCTTGGCCGGTACTGGAAACACCATATATTTT
NA	TRBV6-5	TRBD1	TRBJ1-6	CASSDRVNSPLHF	TGTGCCAGCAGCGACAGGGTCAATTCACCCCTCCACTTT
NA	TRBV7-6	NA	TRBJ2-5	CASSFGETQYF	TGTGCCAGCAGCTTCGGGGAGACCCAGTACTTC
NA	TRBV4-3	NA	TRBJ2-7	CASSQDNAGSYEQYF	TGCGCCAGCAGCCAAGATAACGCGGGCTCCTACGAGCAGTACTTC
NA	TRBV5-1	TRBD1	TRBJ1-5	CASSPDRGKNQPQHF	TGCGCCAGCAGCCCAGACAGGGGGAAGAATCAGCCCCAGCATTTT